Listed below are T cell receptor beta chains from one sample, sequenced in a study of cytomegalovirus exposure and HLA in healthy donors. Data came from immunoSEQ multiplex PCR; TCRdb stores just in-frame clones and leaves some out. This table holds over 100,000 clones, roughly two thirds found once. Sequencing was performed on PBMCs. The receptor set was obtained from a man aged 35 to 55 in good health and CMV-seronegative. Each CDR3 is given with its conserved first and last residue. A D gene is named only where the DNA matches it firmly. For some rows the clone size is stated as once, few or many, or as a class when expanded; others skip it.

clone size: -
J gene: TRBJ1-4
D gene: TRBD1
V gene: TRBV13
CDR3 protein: CASSWAGGNEKLFF
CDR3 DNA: TGTGCCAGCAGCTGGGCAGGGGGTAATGAAAAACTGTTTTTT

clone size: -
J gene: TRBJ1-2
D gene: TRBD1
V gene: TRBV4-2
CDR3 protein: CASSQDDGEGTVWRHGYTF
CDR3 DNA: TGTGCCAGCAGCCAAGATGACGGCGAGGGGACAGTGTGGAGGCATGGCTACACCTTC

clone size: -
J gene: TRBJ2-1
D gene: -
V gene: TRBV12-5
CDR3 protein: CASGSPGSYNEQFF
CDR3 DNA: TGTGCTAGTGGTTCCCCAGGCTCCTACAATGAGCAGTTCTTC

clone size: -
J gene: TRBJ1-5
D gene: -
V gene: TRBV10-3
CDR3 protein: CAISDRGGGQPQHF
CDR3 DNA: TGTGCCATCAGTGATAGGGGGGGAGGTCAGCCCCAGCATTTT

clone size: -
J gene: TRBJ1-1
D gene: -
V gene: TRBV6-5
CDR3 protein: CASRRPMDTEAFF
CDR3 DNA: TGTGCCAGCCGCAGGCCTATGGACACTGAAGCTTTCTTT

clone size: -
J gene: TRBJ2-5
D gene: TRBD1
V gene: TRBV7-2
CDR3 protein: CASRTGAKTQYF
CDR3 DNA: TGTGCCAGCAGGACAGGGGCAAAGACCCAGTACTTC

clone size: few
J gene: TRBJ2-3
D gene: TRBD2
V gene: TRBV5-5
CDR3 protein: CASSQGLAGGPDTQYF
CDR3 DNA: TGTGCCAGCAGCCAAGGACTAGCGGGGGGGCCAGATACGCAGTATTTT

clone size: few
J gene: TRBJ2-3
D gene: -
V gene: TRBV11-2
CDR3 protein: CASGEGQPRPADTQYF
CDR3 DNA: TGTGCCAGCGGGGAGGGACAACCCCGACCGGCAGATACGCAGTATTTT

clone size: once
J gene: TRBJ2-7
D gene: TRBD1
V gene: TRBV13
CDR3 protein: CASSPRGWGFVSEQYF
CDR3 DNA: TGTGCCAGCAGCCCCAGGGGGTGGGGGTTTGTCTCCGAGCAGTACTTC

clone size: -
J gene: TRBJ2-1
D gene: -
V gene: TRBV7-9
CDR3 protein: CASSPVVLSSYNEQFF
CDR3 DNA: TGTGCCAGCAGCCCGGTGGTACTGAGCTCCTACAATGAGCAGTTCTTC

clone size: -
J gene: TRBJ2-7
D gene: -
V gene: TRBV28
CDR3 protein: CASSLSQGAYEQYF
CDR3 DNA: TGTGCCAGCAGTTTATCACAGGGAGCCTACGAGCAGTACTTC

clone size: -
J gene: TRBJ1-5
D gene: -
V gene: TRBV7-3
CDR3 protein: CASSFQHVVHQPQHF
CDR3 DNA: TGTGCCAGCAGCTTTCAACATGTCGTCCATCAGCCCCAGCATTTT

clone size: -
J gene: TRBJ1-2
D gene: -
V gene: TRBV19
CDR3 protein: CASSKGGGIAIYGYTF
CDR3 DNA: TGTGCCAGTAGTAAGGGTGGGGGCATCGCTATCTATGGCTACACCTTC

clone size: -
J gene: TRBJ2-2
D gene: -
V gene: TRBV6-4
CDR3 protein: CASSVEVTGELFF
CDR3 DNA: TGTGCCAGCAGTGTTGAGGTCACCGGGGAGCTGTTTTTT

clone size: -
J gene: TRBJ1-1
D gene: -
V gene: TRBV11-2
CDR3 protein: CASSRQENTEAFF
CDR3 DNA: TGTGCCAGCAGCAGACAGGAGAACACTGAAGCTTTCTTT

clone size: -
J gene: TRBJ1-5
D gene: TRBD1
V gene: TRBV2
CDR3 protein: CASTGTGGSQPQHF
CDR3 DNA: TGTGCCAGCACAGGGACAGGGGGTTCTCAGCCCCAGCATTTT

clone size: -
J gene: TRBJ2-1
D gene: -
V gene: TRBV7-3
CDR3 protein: CASSLDSFNEQFF
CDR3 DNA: TGTGCCAGCAGCTTAGACAGCTTCAATGAGCAGTTCTTC

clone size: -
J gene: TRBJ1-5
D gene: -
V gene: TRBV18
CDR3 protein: CASSPGGTNQPQHF
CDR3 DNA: TGTGCCAGCTCACCAGGCGGGACCAATCAGCCCCAGCATTTT

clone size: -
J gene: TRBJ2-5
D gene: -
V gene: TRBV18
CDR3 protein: CASSPPRAGGQETQYF
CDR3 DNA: TGTGCCAGCTCACCACCCCGGGCGGGCGGTCAAGAGACCCAGTACTTC

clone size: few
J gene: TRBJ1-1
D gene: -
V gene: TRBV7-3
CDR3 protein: CASSREGQSDTEAFF
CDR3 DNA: TGTGCCAGCAGCCGAGAGGGACAATCCGACACTGAAGCTTTCTTT

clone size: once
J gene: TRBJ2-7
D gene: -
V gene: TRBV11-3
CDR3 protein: CASSLDGSGSYEQYF
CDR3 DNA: TGTGCCAGCAGCTTAGATGGAAGCGGCTCCTACGAGCAGTACTTC

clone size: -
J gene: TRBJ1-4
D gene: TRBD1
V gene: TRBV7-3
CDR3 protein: CASSLGQGSEKLFF
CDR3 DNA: TGTGCCAGCAGCTTAGGACAGGGGAGTGAAAAACTGTTTTTT